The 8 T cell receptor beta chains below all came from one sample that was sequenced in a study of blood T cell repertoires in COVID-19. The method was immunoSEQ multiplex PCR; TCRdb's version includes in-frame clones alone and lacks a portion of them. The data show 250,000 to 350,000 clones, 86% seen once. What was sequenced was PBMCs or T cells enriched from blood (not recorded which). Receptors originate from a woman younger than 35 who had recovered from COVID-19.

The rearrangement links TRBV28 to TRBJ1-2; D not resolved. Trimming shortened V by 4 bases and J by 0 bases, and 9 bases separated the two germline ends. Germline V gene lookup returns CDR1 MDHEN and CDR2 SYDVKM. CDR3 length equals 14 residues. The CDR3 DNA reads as TGTGCCAGCAGTTCTGGTCCAGCTAACTATGGCTACACCTTC. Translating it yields CASSSGPANYGYTF.

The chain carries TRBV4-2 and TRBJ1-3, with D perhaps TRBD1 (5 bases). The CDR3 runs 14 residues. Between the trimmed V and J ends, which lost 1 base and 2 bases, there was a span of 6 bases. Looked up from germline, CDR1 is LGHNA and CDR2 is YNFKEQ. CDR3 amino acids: CASSQGGAGNTIYF. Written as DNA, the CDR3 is TGTGCCAGCAGCCAAGGGGGGGCTGGAAACACCATATATTTT.

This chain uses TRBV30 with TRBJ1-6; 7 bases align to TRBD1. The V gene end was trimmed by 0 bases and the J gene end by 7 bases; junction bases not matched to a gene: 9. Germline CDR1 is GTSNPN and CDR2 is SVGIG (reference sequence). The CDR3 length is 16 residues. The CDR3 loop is CAWSVPGQTMNSPLHF. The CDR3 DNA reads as TGTGCCTGGAGTGTACCGGGACAGACTATGAATTCACCCCTCCACTTT.

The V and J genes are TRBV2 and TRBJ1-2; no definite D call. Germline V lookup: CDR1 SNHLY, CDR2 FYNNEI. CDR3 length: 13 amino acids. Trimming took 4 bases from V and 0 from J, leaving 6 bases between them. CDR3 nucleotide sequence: TGTGCCAGCAGTGCCGGGACTAACTATGGCTACACCTTC. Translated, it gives CASSAGTNYGYTF.

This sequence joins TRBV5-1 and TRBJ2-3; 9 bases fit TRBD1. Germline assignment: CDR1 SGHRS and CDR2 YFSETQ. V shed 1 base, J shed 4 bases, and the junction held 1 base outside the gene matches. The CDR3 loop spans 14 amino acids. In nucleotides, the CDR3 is TGCGCCAGCAGCTTGAGGGACAGGGCAGATACGCAGTATTTT. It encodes CASSLRDRADTQYF. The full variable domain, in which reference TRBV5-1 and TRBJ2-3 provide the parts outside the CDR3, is KAGVTQTPRYLIKTRGQQVTLSCSPISGHRSVSWYQQTPGQGLQFLFEYFSETQRNKGNFPGRFSGRQFSNSRSEMNVSTLELGDSALYLCASSLRDRADTQYFGPGTRLTVL.

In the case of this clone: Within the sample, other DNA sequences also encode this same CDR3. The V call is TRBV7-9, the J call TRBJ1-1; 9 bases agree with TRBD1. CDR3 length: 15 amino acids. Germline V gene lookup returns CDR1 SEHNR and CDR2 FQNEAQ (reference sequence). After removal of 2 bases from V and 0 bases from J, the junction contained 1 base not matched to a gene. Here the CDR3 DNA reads TGTGCCAGCAGCTTAACAGGGGGCATGAACACTGAAGCTTTCTTT. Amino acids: CASSLTGGMNTEAFF.

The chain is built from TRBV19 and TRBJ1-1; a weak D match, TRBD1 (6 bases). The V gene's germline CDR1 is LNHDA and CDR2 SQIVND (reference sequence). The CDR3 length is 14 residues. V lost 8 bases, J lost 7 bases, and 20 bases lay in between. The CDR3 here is CASAWGGRKGEAFF. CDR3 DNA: TGTGCCAGTGCTTGGGGGGGCAGGAAGGGTGAAGCTTTCTTT.

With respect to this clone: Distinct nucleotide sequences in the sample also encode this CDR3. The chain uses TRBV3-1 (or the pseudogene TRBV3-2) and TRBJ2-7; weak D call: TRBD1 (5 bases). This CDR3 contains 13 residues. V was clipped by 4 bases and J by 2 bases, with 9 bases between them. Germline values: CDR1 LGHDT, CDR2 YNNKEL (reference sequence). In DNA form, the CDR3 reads TGTGCCAGCAGCCCCGGACAAACCTACGAGCAGTACTTC. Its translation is CASSPGQTYEQYF.